This T cell receptor (beta chain) was sequenced for a study of blood T cell repertoires in COVID-19. Study-level information: Italy, Spain and the United States were the sources of the convalescent and acute COVID-19 samples. PBMCs, B-cell-depleted T cells, or T cells were the source of the cDNA or gDNA that made up the material.

The germline V gene encodes CDR1 SGHTA and CDR2 FQGNSA. This CDR3 region has 18 residues. The junction had 19 bases not matched to a gene; V was cut back by 7 bases and J by 7 bases. The assay was immunoSEQ multiplex PCR, and TCRdb's table has in-frame clones only and misses some. The sample carries around 470,000 clones, roughly nine tenths recorded once. This chain joins TRBV7-2 and TRBJ2-2, with TRBD2 matching 9 bases. Sequenced sample: peripheral blood. This clonotype originated in a man younger than 30 with COVID-19, enrolled during active disease. The DNA of the CDR3 is TGTGCCAGCACCATAAGGGTCCTAGCGGGGACCACCCGCGGGGAGCTGTTTTTT. Amino acid sequence: CASTIRVLAGTTRGELFF.